This T cell receptor beta chain was documented in a study of human T cells and chemical hapten exposure (TCRdb year 2021). With respect to the entire study: For sensitization, 2% DPC in acetone was applied to an approximately 2 cm by approximately 2 cm area of upper inner arm skin. About 28 alopecia patients gave blood for TCR sequencing at one to four time points (pre-sensitization, 2, 6 and 24 weeks). Blood samples were taken from patients before sensitization (week 0) and at 2, 6 and about 24 weeks after DPC sensitization. The libraries were sequenced as a pool, and the TCR yield per sample differed mostly because of small variations in library volumes within the pool. Alopecia areata with under or over 50% scalp involvement, alopecia totalis and alopecia universalis were represented in the patient cohort, which was mostly female. Patch testing was done on the upper back using Finn chambers containing 0.01% DPC, and results were scored after 6 days according to International Contact Dermatitis Research Group standards. This study followed changes in the peripheral blood TCR repertoire in vivo during primary and secondary sensitization of alopecia patients to the hapten diphenylcyclopropenone (DPC). Throughout the approximately 24-week study period, patients were also given weekly therapeutic DPC doses on the scalp. Broad study findings and their caveats: DPC sensitization did not change how many TCRs were above 1 in 1000 frequency, and no evidence was found of alterations in global repertoire structure. All patients had alopecia, a presumed autoimmune disease, so their immune response might differ from that of healthy individuals. Compared with pre-sensitization or healthy control sets, expanded TCRs formed significantly more large CDR3 similarity clusters, which is consistent with antigen-driven responses. Patch test score correlated positively with the number of PT1 expanded TCRs, reaching significance at thresholds 8, 16 and 32 but not at 4. After repeated subsampling, the strength of the expansion versus patch-test correlation and the threshold at which it became significant changed.

In light of the paper, this sample's time point label describes: patch test 2, 6 weeks after DPC sensitization. The treatment or condition label on this specimen signifies: therapeutic diphenylcyclopropenone sensitization with weekly scalp DPC. Blood at each patch-test visit was drawn before the patch test was applied. Eligible patients were aged 18 to 70, diagnosed with alopecia, deemed suitable for DPC therapy, and excluded if pregnant. Total RNA was extracted from unfractionated whole blood that had been collected in Tempus Blood RNA tubes. Library construction relied on RACE. TCRdb records NextSeq 500 as the sequencer. During library preparation, unique molecular identifiers were attached to individual cDNA molecules so that TCRs could be counted in a quantitative, reproducible way. From each blood RNA sample, both TCR alpha and TCR beta chains were sequenced. As for how the authors treated the data: Samples had a median of approximately 96,000 TCRs, with a range from roughly 20,000 to 690,600. V, J and CDR3 annotation of the TCR reads was performed with the Decombinator software suite. For the PS versus PT1 abundance plots, all samples were subsampled to the same number of TCRs (28,000). TCRs were defined as expanded if absent before sensitization and observed at least eight times at the 2-week time point. The public sequencing data were trimmed at Q25 with fastp and processed into clonotypes with MiXCR by TCRdb, which kept only in-frame beta chains. Rows are unified per CDR3 protein, each entry keeping the most common DNA and genes. None of the V and J calls come from the authors' own analysis; TCRdb made them. The sample table lists about 140,000 distinct CDR3 sequences, about an eighth of them with a count of one. 1.3% to 1.5% of the sample goes to the ten largest clones.

This clonotype occurred a few times. Its antigen specificity is not known. The junction differs from germline at one of its ends, possibly a read error. This sample comprised whole blood, obtained in connection with sensitization to the hapten diphenylcyclopropenone (DPC). This receptor was obtained from a woman between 50 and 59 years old with alopecia areata. Some clones in this sample may be carry-over from other donors' samples.

CDR3 region: CASSLDHLGLNSENTIYF. The sequenced DNA is TGTGCCAGCAGCTTAGACCACCTTGGCCTAAACTCTGAAAACACCATATATTTT. The rearranged chain carries TRBV11-2 and TRBJ1-3, with the D gene not clear enough to name. The CDR3 starts with the cysteine, ends with the phenylalanine, and has 18 residues. Kept here is only the CDR3 DNA, which spans 54 bases and is read in frame from base 1. CDR1 and CDR2 (SGHAT, FQNNGV) derive from the germline V gene.